A selection of T cell receptor beta chains follows, all from one sample in a study of OX40 agonist ivuxolimab in advanced cancers. Assay: immunoSEQ multiplex PCR; the TCRdb copy retains only in-frame clones and omits some. The sample carries over 60,000 clones, 65% to 85% recorded once. The sequences come from CD4+ or CD8+ T cells sorted from blood, collected in a trial of the OX40 agonist ivuxolimab. The receptors were gathered from an adult with an advanced solid tumor such as melanoma, head and neck, liver or kidney cancer. The CDR3 runs from the conserved cysteine through the conserved F or W. A D gene is named only where the DNA matches it firmly. Clone size is shown for a subset of rows, as once, few, many or a class of expanded clone.

v_gene,abundance,d_gene,j_gene,CDR3aa,CDR3nt
TRBV5-1,.,TRBD1,TRBJ1-4,CASSRSGTANEKLFF,TGCGCCAGCAGCAGATCCGGGACAGCTAATGAAAAACTGTTTTTT
TRBV5-1,.,TRBD2,TRBJ2-4,CASSSGNADIQYF,TGCGCCAGCAGCAGCGGGAATGCGGACATTCAGTACTTC
TRBV27,few,.,TRBJ2-2,CASSLAGPGELFF,TGTGCCAGCAGTTTAGCGGGCCCCGGGGAGCTGTTTTTT
TRBV11-3,.,.,TRBJ2-1,CASSLDGKGKDEQFF,TGTGCCAGCAGCTTAGATGGTAAGGGTAAGGATGAGCAGTTCTTC
TRBV13,few,.,TRBJ2-7,CASSAPGLGNEQYF,TGTGCCAGCAGCGCCCCGGGGCTAGGAAACGAGCAGTACTTC
TRBV18,.,.,TRBJ2-1,CASSPWATGGIEQFF,TGTGCCAGCTCACCATGGGCAACCGGGGGAATCGAGCAGTTCTTC
TRBV6-9,.,TRBD1,TRBJ1-4,CASSRTGSEKLFF,TGTGCCAGCAGTAGGACAGGGTCCGAAAAACTGTTTTTT
TRBV6-1,.,TRBD1,TRBJ1-6,CASTRDRLYSPLHF,TGTGCCAGCACCAGGGACAGACTTTATTCACCCCTCCACTTT
TRBV5-6,.,TRBD1,TRBJ2-5,CASSLDATGTPWETQYF,TGTGCCAGCAGCTTGGATGCGACAGGGACCCCCTGGGAGACCCAGTACTTC
TRBV7-9,.,.,TRBJ1-1,CASRLDLNTEAFF,TGTGCCAGCAGATTAGACTTGAACACTGAAGCTTTCTTT
TRBV21-1,.,.,TRBJ2-5,CASSKFPGRGETQYF,TGTGCCAGCAGCAAGTTTCCGGGCAGAGGAGAGACCCAGTACTTC
TRBV11-3,once,TRBD1,TRBJ2-1,CASSQRQGAGNEQFF,TGTGCCAGCAGCCAGAGACAGGGGGCCGGCAATGAGCAGTTCTTC
TRBV7-2,.,.,TRBJ1-1,CASSLAYQGTEAFF,TGTGCCAGCAGCTTAGCTTACCAGGGGACTGAAGCTTTCTTT
TRBV27,.,.,TRBJ1-6,CASSFSSYNSPLHF,TGTGCCAGCAGTTTTAGCTCCTATAATTCACCCCTCCACTTT
TRBV29-1,.,.,TRBJ1-1,CSATFGGGGFAVDTEAFF,TGCAGCGCCACCTTTGGGGGGGGCGGATTTGCGGTGGACACTGAAGCTTTCTTT
TRBV30,.,TRBD2,TRBJ2-3,CAWSVTGGTDTQYF,TGTGCCTGGAGTGTAACGGGAGGAACAGATACGCAGTATTTT
TRBV28,.,TRBD1,TRBJ2-6,CASSRQGSGANVLTF,TGTGCCAGCAGTCGACAGGGATCTGGGGCCAACGTCCTGACTTTC
TRBV7-9,few,TRBD1,TRBJ2-6,CASSPRDRVSNVLTF,TGTGCCAGCAGCCCTCGGGACAGGGTATCCAACGTCCTGACTTTC
TRBV7-9,.,TRBD1,TRBJ1-4,CASSWDSELRMFF,TGTGCCAGCAGCTGGGACAGTGAATTGCGTATGTTTTTT
TRBV7-3,.,TRBD2,TRBJ2-2,CASSAPGLSNTGELFF,TGTGCCAGCAGCGCCCCGGGACTATCAAACACCGGGGAGCTGTTTTTT
TRBV7-2,.,.,TRBJ1-1,CASSKGPDGRAFF,TGTGCCAGCAGCAAGGGACCGGACGGGCGGGCTTTCTTT
TRBV19,.,.,TRBJ2-3,CASSIGWGPTVYTDTQYF,TGTGCCAGTAGTATAGGGTGGGGACCGACGGTGTACACAGATACGCAGTATTTT
TRBV14,.,.,TRBJ1-3,CASSLSPGRSGNTIYF,TGTGCCAGCAGCCTCTCCCCGGGACGCTCTGGAAACACCATATATTTT
TRBV11-3,.,TRBD1,TRBJ2-2,CASSLTGANTGELFF,TGTGCCAGCAGCTTGACAGGGGCGAACACCGGGGAGCTGTTTTTT
TRBV5-1,.,TRBD2,TRBJ2-1,CASSAGTSGIVIYEQFF,TGCGCCAGCAGCGCGGGGACTAGCGGGATAGTCATATATGAGCAGTTCTTC